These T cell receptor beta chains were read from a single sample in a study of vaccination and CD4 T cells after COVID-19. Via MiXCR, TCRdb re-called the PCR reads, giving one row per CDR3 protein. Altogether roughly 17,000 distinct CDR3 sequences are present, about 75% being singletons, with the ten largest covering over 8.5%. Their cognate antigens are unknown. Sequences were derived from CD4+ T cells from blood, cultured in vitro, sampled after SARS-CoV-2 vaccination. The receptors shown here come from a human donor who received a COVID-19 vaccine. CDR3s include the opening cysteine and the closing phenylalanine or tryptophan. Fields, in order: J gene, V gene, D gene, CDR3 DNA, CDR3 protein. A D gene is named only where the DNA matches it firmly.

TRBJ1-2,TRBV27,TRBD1,TGTGCCAGCAGTTCCACGCGGGCCGGACAGGGGGATGGCTACACCTTC,CASSSTRAGQGDGYTF
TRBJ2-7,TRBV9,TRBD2,TGTGCCAGCAGCGTAGGAACTAGCGGGGGGGCTGACTCCTACGAGCAGTACTTC,CASSVGTSGGADSYEQYF
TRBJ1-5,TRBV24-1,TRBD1,TGTGCCAGCAGTTTATCTACCCCGACAGGGGGCTCGAGTCAGCCCCAGCATTTT,CASSLSTPTGGSSQPQHF
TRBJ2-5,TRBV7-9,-,TGTGCCAGCAGCTTTCGGACTGAGCAAGAGACCCAGTACTTC,CASSFRTEQETQYF
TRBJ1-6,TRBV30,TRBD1,TGTGCCTGGAGTGGGACAGGGTATAATTCACCCCTCCACTTT,CAWSGTGYNSPLHF
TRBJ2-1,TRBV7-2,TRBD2,TGTGCCAGCAGCTTGGCGGGGGTCTCCTACAATGAGCAGTTCTTC,CASSLAGVSYNEQFF
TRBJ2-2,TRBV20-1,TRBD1,TGCAGTGCTAGAGATGGGAGACAGGGCGACACCGGGGAGCTGTTTTTT,CSARDGRQGDTGELFF
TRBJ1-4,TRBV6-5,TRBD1,TGTGCCAGCAGTTCCCACAGGGGCGAAAAACTGTTTTTT,CASSSHRGEKLFF
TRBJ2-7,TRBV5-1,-,TGCGCCAGCAGCTTGCCCTCCCAGACCTACGAGCAGTACTTC,CASSLPSQTYEQYF
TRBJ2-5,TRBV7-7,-,TGTGCCAGCAGCCGGGGAGGGGGCAGGGGGGAGACCCAGTACTTC,CASSRGGGRGETQYF
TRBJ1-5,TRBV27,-,TGTGCCAGCAGTTTAGGACCGGGCAATCAGCCCCAGCATTTT,CASSLGPGNQPQHF
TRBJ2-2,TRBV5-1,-,TGCGCCAGCAGCCCGGGACACCTGAACACCGGGGAGCTGTTTTTT,CASSPGHLNTGELFF
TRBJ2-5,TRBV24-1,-,TGTGCCACCAGTGATACCACAGAGCAGGGGAGACGAGAGACCCAGTACTTC,CATSDTTEQGRRETQYF